This T cell receptor beta chain was sequenced in a study of tumor-infiltrating lymphocytes in oesophageal squamous cell carcinoma. One entry per CDR3 protein, called by TCRdb with MiXCR from the PCR reads. The sample has 9,500 or so distinct CDR3 sequences; approximately 59% are singletons. Per germline, CDR1 KGHSH and CDR2 LQKENI. Trimming took 2 bases from V and 8 from J, leaving 7 bases between them. The CDR3 loop spans 13 amino acids. Sequencing was performed on esophageal tumor tissue. This clonotype was sampled from a female donor with esophageal squamous cell carcinoma. The chain links TRBV18 to TRBJ1-6; D is unclear. This CDR3 reads CASSPAGDSPLHF. CDR3 sequence (DNA): TGTGCCAGCTCACCAGCCGGGGATTCACCCCTCCACTTT.